This T cell receptor beta chain was recorded in a study of blood T cell repertoires in COVID-19. For the study at large: Acute and convalescent COVID-19 specimens originated in the United States, Italy and Spain. T cells, B-cell-depleted T cells, or PBMCs provided the cDNA or gDNA that served as material.

Study processing details: For nucleated cells, counts were estimated from reference gene primer amplification. Only in-frame clones appear in the TCRdb table, and some are missing; sequencing was by immunoSEQ multiplex PCR. D and trimming come from the DNA, and the V and J calls and clone size come from that table. The sample lists 20,000 to 30,000 clones; 82% were seen once. The CDR3 spans 19 residues. Trimming took 2 bases from V and 0 from J; bases not matched to a gene: 9. Germline loops: CDR1 SNHLY, CDR2 FYNNEI. The V gene is TRBV2, the J gene TRBJ2-2; the match to TRBD2 covers 10 bases. The clonotype comes from a human donor in a cohort sampled during active COVID-19. Sequenced material: peripheral blood. This chain's CDR3 is CASSESRLAGLTNTGELFF. CDR3 nucleotide sequence: TGTGCCAGCAGTGAATCGCGACTAGCGGGCTTAACGAACACCGGGGAGCTGTTTTTT.